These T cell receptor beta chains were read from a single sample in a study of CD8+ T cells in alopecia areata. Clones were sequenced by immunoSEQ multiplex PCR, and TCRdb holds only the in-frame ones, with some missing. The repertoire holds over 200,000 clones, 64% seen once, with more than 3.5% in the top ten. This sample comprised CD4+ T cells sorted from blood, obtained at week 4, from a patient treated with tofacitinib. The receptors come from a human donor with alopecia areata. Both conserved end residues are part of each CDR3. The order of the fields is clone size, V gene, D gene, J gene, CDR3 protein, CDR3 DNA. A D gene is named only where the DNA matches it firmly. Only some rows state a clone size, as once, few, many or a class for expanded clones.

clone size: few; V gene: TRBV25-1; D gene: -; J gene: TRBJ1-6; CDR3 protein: CASSIRAEGSLHF; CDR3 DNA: TGTGCCAGCAGTATAAGGGCCGAAGGATCCCTCCACTTT
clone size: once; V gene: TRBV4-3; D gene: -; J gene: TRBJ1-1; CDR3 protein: CASSQNPDGNTEAFF; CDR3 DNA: TGCGCCAGCAGCCAAAATCCCGATGGGAACACTGAAGCTTTCTTT
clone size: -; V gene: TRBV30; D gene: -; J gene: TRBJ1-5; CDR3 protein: CAWSVLPDSNQPQHF; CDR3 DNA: TGTGCCTGGAGTGTACTACCCGATAGCAATCAGCCCCAGCATTTT
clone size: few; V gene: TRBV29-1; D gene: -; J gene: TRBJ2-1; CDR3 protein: CSVEPDTHNEQFF; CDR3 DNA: TGCAGCGTTGAACCGGACACCCACAATGAGCAGTTCTTC
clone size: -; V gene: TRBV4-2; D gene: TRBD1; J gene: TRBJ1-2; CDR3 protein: CASSQWDRDYGYTF; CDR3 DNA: TGTGCCAGCAGCCAATGGGACAGGGACTATGGCTACACCTTC
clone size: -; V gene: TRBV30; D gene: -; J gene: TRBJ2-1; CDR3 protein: CAWTKQRSSYNEQFF; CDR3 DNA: TGTGCCTGGACCAAACAGAGAAGCTCCTACAATGAGCAGTTCTTC
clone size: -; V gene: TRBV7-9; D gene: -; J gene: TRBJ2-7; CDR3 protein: CASSPRYEQYF; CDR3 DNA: TGTGCCAGCAGCCCACGGTACGAGCAGTACTTC
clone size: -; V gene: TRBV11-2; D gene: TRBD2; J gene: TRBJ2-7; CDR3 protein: CASSSRRGGGSVGEQYF; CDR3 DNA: TGTGCCAGCAGCTCCCGCCGGGGCGGGGGGTCTGTAGGTGAGCAGTACTTC
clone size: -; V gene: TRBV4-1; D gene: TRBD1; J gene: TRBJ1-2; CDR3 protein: CASSLQGGYGYTF; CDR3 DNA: TGCGCCAGCAGCCTACAGGGGGGGTATGGCTACACCTTC
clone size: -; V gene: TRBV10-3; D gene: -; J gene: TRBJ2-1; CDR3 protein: CAISESQNEQFF; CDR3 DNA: TGTGCCATCAGTGAAAGTCAGAATGAGCAGTTCTTC
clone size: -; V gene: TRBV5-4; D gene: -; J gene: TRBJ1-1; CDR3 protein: CASSLGFSGNQAFF; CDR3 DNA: TGTGCCAGCAGCTTGGGATTTTCCGGAAACCAAGCTTTCTTT
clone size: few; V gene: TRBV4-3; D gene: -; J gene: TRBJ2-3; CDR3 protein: CASSQEKVGLATQYF; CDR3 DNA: TGCGCCAGCAGCCAAGAGAAGGTGGGTCTGGCTACGCAGTATTTT
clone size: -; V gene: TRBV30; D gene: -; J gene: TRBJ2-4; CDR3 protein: CAWSVRSSAFQYF; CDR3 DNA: TGTGCCTGGAGTGTACGGAGTAGCGCTTTTCAGTACTTC
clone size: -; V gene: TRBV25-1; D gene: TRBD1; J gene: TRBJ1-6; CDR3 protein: CASSEATGQVSPLHF; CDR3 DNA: TGTGCCAGCAGCGAGGCGACAGGGCAGGTTTCACCCCTCCACTTT
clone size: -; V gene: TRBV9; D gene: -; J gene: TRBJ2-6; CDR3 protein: CASSRNSGANVLTF; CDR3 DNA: TGTGCCAGCAGTAGGAACTCTGGGGCCAACGTCCTGACTTTC
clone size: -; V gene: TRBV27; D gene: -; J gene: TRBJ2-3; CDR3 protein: CASSLYRPRGTDTQYF; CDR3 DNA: TGTGCCAGCAGTTTATACCGACCCAGGGGCACAGATACGCAGTATTTT
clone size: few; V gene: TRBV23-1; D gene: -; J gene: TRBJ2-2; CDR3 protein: CASSRTGELFF; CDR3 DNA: TGCGCCAGCAGTCGCACCGGGGAGCTGTTTTTT
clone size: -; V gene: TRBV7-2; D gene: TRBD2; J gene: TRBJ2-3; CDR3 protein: CASRRSGTRTDTQYF; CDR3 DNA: TGTGCCAGCAGACGTAGCGGGACTCGCACAGATACGCAGTATTTT
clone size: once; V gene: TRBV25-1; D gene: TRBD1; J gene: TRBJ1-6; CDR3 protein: CASSDGRGLSLHF; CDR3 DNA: TGTGCCAGCAGTGATGGCAGGGGGCTGTCCCTCCACTTT
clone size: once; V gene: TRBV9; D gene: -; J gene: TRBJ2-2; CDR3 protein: CASTQGVAGNTGELFF; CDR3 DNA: TGTGCCAGCACCCAGGGGGTAGCGGGAAACACCGGGGAGCTGTTTTTT
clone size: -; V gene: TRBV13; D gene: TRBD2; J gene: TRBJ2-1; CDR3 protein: CASSSGGLTNEQFF; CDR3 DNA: TGTGCCAGCAGCTCGGGGGGGCTTACCAATGAGCAGTTCTTC
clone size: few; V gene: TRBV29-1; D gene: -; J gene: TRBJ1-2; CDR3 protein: CSVEDGTRGGYTF; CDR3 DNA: TGCAGCGTTGAAGACGGGACGAGAGGTGGCTACACCTTC
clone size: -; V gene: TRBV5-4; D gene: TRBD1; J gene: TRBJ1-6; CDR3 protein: CASSLSTGTSPLHF; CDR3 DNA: TGTGCCAGCAGCTTGTCGACAGGGACTTCACCCCTCCACTTT
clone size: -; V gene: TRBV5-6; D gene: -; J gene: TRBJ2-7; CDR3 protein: CASSPVSIPYEQYF; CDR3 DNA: TGTGCCAGCAGCCCGGTTTCGATCCCCTACGAGCAGTACTTC
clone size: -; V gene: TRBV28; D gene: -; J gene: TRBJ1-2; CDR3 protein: CASSRSNYGYTF; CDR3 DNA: TGTGCCAGCAGCCGTAGTAACTATGGCTACACCTTC
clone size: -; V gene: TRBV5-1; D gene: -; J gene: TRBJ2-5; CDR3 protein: CASSLGTSEETQYF; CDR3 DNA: TGCGCCAGCAGCTTGGGGACATCGGAGGAGACCCAGTACTTC
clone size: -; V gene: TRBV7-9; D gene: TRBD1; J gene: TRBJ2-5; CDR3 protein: CASSSRIGTENQETQYF; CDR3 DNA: TGTGCCAGCAGCTCCCGAATCGGGACAGAGAACCAAGAGACCCAGTACTTC
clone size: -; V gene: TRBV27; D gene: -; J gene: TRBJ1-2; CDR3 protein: CASRGIGVSYGYTF; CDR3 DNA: TGTGCCAGCAGAGGTATAGGGGTTTCCTATGGCTACACCTTC
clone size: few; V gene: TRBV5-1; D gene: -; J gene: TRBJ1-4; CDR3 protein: CASSFEGIDEKLFF; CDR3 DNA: TGCGCCAGCAGCTTCGAGGGAATTGATGAAAAACTGTTTTTT
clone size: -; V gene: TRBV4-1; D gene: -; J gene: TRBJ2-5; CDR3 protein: CASSQGESQETQYF; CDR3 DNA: TGCGCCAGCAGCCAAGGCGAGAGTCAAGAGACCCAGTACTTC
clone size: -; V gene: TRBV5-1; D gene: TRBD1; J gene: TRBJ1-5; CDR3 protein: CASSLGTGDSNQPQHF; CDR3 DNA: TGCGCCAGCAGCTTGGGAACAGGGGATAGCAATCAGCCCCAGCATTTT
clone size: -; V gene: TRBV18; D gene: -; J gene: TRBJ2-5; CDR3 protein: CASSPGLQETQYF; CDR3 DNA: TGTGCCAGCTCACCGGGACTGCAAGAGACCCAGTACTTC
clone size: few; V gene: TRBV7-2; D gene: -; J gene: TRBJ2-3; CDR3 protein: CASTGWATDTQYF; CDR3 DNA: TGTGCCAGCACGGGGTGGGCCACAGATACGCAGTATTTT
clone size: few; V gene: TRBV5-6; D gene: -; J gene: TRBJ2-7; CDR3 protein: CASSILDEQYF; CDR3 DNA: TGTGCCAGCAGCATCTTGGACGAGCAGTACTTC
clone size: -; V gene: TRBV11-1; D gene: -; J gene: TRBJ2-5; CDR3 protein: CASSLPAPETQYF; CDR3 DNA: TGTGCCAGCAGCTTGCCGGCCCCCGAGACCCAGTACTTC
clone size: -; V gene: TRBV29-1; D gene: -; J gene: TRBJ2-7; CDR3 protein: CSVGRAYEQYF; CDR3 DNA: TGCAGCGTTGGGCGGGCCTACGAGCAGTACTTC
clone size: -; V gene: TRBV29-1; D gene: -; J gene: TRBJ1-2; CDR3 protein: CSVVVSRSGYGYTF; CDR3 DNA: TGCAGCGTTGTGGTCTCTCGGAGCGGCTATGGCTACACCTTC
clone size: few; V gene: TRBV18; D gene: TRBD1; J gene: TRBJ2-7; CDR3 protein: CASSTLGQGAREQYF; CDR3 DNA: TGTGCCAGCTCAACCCTGGGACAGGGGGCCCGCGAGCAGTACTTC
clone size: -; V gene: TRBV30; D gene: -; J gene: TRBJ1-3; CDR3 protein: CAWSASSPGNTIYF; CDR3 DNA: TGTGCCTGGAGCGCCAGCTCTCCCGGAAACACCATATATTTT
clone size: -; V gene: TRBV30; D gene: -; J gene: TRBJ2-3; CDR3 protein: CAWSPGDTQYF; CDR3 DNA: TGTGCCTGGAGCCCCGGGGATACGCAGTATTTT
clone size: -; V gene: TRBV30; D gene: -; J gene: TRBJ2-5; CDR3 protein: CAWIWGFETQYF; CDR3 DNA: TGTGCCTGGATTTGGGGGTTTGAGACCCAGTACTTC
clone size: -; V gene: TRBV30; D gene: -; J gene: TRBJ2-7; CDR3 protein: CAWSRGVIYEQYF; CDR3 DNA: TGTGCCTGGAGTCGAGGAGTTATCTACGAGCAGTACTTC
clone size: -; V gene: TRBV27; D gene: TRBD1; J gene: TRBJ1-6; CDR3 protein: CASSEDRGHYNSPLHF; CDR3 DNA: TGTGCCAGCAGTGAGGACAGGGGACACTATAATTCACCCCTCCACTTT
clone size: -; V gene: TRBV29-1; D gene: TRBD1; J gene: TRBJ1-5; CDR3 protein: CSVISGGSGQPQHF; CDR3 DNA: TGCAGCGTTATTTCAGGGGGCTCTGGTCAGCCCCAGCATTTT
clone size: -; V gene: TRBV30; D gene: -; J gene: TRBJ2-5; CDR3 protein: CAWSTDQETQYF; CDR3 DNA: TGTGCCTGGAGTACCGATCAAGAGACCCAGTACTTC
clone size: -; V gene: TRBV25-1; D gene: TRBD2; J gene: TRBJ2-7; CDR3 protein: CASSDRRGGRYEQYF; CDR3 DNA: TGTGCCAGCAGTGATAGGCGGGGGGGCCGGTACGAGCAGTACTTC
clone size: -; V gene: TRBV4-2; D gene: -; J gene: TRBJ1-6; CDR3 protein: CASRYGQGNSYNSPLHF; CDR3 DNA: TGTGCCAGCAGATACGGGCAGGGAAACTCCTATAATTCACCCCTCCACTTT
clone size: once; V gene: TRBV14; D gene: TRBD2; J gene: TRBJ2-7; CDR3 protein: CASSQDRLAVPYEQYF; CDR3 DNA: TGTGCCAGCAGCCAAGATCGACTAGCGGTTCCCTACGAGCAGTACTTC
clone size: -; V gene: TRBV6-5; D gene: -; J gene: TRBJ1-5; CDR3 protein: CASGLAGPSNQPQHF; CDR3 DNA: TGTGCCAGCGGCTTGGCTGGACCGAGCAATCAGCCCCAGCATTTT
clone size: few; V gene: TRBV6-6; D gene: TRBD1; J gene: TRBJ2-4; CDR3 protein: CASRQGMGVAKNIQYF; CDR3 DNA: TGTGCCAGCAGACAGGGGATGGGAGTAGCCAAAAACATTCAGTACTTC
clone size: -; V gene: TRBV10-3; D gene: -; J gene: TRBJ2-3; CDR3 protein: CAISEQGLSTDTQYF; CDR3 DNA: TGTGCCATCAGTGAGCAGGGCCTGAGCACAGATACGCAGTATTTT
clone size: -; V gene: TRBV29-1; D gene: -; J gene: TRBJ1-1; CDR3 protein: CSVEAKGAEAFF; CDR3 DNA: TGCAGCGTTGAAGCGAAGGGGGCTGAAGCTTTCTTT
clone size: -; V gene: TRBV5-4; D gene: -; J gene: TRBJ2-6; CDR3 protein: CASSLAPSEGANVLTF; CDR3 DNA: TGTGCCAGCAGCTTGGCTCCCAGCGAAGGGGCCAACGTCCTGACTTTC
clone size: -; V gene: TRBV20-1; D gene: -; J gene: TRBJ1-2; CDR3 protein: CSARNNYGYTF; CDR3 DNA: TGCAGTGCTAGAAATAACTATGGCTACACCTTC
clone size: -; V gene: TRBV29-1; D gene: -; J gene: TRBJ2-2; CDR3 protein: CSVGATVNTGELFF; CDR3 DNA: TGCAGCGTTGGGGCGACGGTGAACACCGGGGAGCTGTTTTTT
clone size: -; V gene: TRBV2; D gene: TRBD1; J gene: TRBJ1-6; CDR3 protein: CASSGDRGPLHF; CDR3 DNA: TGTGCCAGCAGCGGGGACAGGGGGCCTCTCCACTTT
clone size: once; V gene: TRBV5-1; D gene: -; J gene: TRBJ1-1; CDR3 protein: CASSYLMNTEAFF; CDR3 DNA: TGCGCCAGCAGCTACCTCATGAACACTGAAGCTTTCTTT
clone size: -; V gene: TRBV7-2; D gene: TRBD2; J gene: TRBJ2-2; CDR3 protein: CASSLVSSGRKTGELFF; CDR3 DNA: TGTGCCAGCAGCTTAGTTTCTAGCGGGAGGAAGACCGGGGAGCTGTTTTTT
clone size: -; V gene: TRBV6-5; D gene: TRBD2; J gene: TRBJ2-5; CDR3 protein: CASSKERERQETQYF; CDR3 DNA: TGTGCCAGCAGTAAGGAGCGGGAGCGTCAAGAGACCCAGTACTTC
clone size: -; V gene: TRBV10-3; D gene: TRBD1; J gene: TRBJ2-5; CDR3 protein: CAISGGGTGLKTQYF; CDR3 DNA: TGTGCCATCAGTGGAGGGGGGACAGGGCTGAAGACCCAGTACTTC